This TCR beta chain was captured by sequencing in a study of blood T cell repertoires in COVID-19. V lost 6 bases, J lost 3 bases, and 17 bases lay in between. This CDR3 region has 15 residues. The V gene's germline CDR1 is MNHEY and CDR2 SVGAGI. Profiling relied on immunoSEQ multiplex PCR, and the TCRdb table lists in-frame clones only, not all of them. The sample contains about 75,000 clones, roughly 90% of which appear only once. The chain combines TRBV6-5 with TRBJ1-1; no clear D gene. The specimen was peripheral blood. This TCR was sampled from a human donor in a cohort sampled during active COVID-19. The CDR3 spells CASRKPGVGDTEAFF. The CDR3 DNA sequence: TGTGCCAGCAGAAAACCCGGGGTTGGGGACACTGAAGCTTTCTTT.